The 18 T cell receptor beta chains in this list originate from one sample, sequenced in a study of blood T cells in healthy people across ages (dated by TCRdb to the mid-2010s). Libraries were built with 5' RACE. Data came from an Illumina HiSeq 2500. A second 7 to 11 cycle PCR used a sample-barcoded 5' primer and a J-beta primer mix. The raw public data were reprocessed by TCRdb itself: fastp quality trimming at Q25, MiXCR clonotype calling, in-frame beta chains only. Every distinct CDR3 protein forms one entry, paired with its most common genes and DNA. This sample holds over 1,200,000 distinct CDR3 sequences; almost 60% were observed only once. The ten largest clones add up to roughly 7% of the sample. The sequencing input was blood. The receptors shown here come from a man between 18 and 29 years old in good health.

This clonotype showed up just a few times. The rearrangement joins TRBV5-1 to TRBJ2-7; D gene uncertain. The CDR3 is 14 residues long. The V gene's germline CDR1 is SGHRS and CDR2 YFSETQ. The germline V and J ends were trimmed by 4 bases and 7 bases, with 18 bases remaining between them. The CDR3 region is CASSPGLVRPEQYF. The DNA of the CDR3 is TGCGCCAGCAGCCCCGGCCTAGTACGTCCTGAGCAGTACTTC.

This clonotype was detected only a few times. The rearrangement links TRBV12-3 or TRBV12-4 to TRBJ2-5; D might be TRBD1 or TRBD2, each matching 5 bases. This CDR3 is built from 14 residues. Trimming pared 3 bases from V and 2 bases from J, leaving 10 bases between. CDR3 bases: TGTGCCAGCAGTTTTGAGAGGGGACAAGAGACCCAGTACTTC. Residues: CASSFERGQETQYF.

The V gene is TRBV7-2, the J gene TRBJ1-3; 7 nucleotides match TRBD1. The germline gives CDR1 SGHTA, CDR2 FQGNSA. CDR3 length: 17 residues. The trim removed 5 bases at V and 4 bases at J, leaving 14 bases unmatched. As DNA, the CDR3 is TGTGCCAGCAGCCAACCCCTGGACAGGTTTTCCGGAAACACCATATATTTT. Residues: CASSQPLDRFSGNTIYF. The full variable domain, in which reference TRBV7-2 and TRBJ1-3 provide the parts outside the CDR3, is GAGVSQSPSNKVTEKGKDVELRCDPISGHTALYWYRQSLGQGLEFLIYFQGNSAPDKSGLPSDRFSAERTGGSVSTLTIQRTQQEDSAVYLCASSQPLDRFSGNTIYFGEGSWLTVV.

This chain connects TRBV20-1 to TRBJ2-5; 12 positions match TRBD2. The CDR3 spans 16 residues. Trimming at V came to 5 bases and at J to 2 bases, leaving 9 bases not matched to a gene. Germline V gene sequence: CDR1 DFQATT, CDR2 SNEGSKA (reference sequence). The CDR3 DNA sequence: TGCAGTGCTCCCGGGACTAGCGGGCTACGTCAAGAGACCCAGTACTTC. Translating it yields CSAPGTSGLRQETQYF.

This chain uses TRBV7-6 with TRBJ2-7; D is unclear. Per germline, CDR1 SGHVS and CDR2 FNYEAQ. The CDR3 runs 12 residues. V dropped 2 bases and J dropped 7 bases, with 9 bases sitting between them. DNA for the CDR3: TGTGCCAGCAGCTTACCCTATAGGGAGCAGTACTTC. This translates into CASSLPYREQYF.

This sequence joins TRBV12-5 and TRBJ1-4; no firm D call. V lost 2 bases and J 7 bases, leaving 5 bases between the germline ends. This CDR3 is 12 amino acids long. CDR1 and CDR2 (germline): LGHNT, FRNRAP. The CDR3 region has the DNA TGTGCTAGTGGTTTGTACGGTGAAAAACTGTTTTTT. Amino acid sequence: CASGLYGEKLFF.

The V call is TRBV12-3 or TRBV12-4, the J call TRBJ2-5; possible D gene TRBD1, 5 bases. The CDR3 loop spans 14 amino acids. V was shortened by 5 bases and J by 1 base, with 11 bases between the two germline ends. The CDR3 sequence: CASSTLDSQETQYF. CDR3 DNA: TGTGCCAGCAGTACTCTCGACAGCCAAGAGACCCAGTACTTC.

CDR3 loop: CASSAWGTRGFF. Here the CDR3 DNA reads TGTGCCAGCAGTGCGTGGGGGACCAGGGGGTTCTTC. The chain is built from TRBV12-3 or TRBV12-4 and TRBJ2-1; possible D gene TRBD1, 6 bases. The CDR3 has 12 amino acids. V lost 5 bases, J lost 15 bases, and 17 bases lay in between.

This clonotype was counted between two and nine times. V and J are TRBV10-2 and TRBJ1-2; 11 bases line up with TRBD1. Germline CDR1 is WSHSY and CDR2 is SAAADI. V trimming: 8 bases; J trimming: 4 bases; junction bases outside the gene matches: 9. The CDR3 is 15 amino acids. CDR3 nucleotides: TGCGCCAGCCAAGAACTCGGACAGGGGGCCTATGGCTACACCTTC. It codes for CASQELGQGAYGYTF.

The sample holds a few counts of this clonotype. V usage is TRBV4-1 and J usage is TRBJ2-7, with TRBD1 matching over 8 bases. Germline V gene sequence: CDR1 MGHRA, CDR2 YSYEKL. V dropped 1 base and J dropped 5; count of bases not matched to a gene: 1. This CDR3 is built from 13 residues. CDR3 sequence: CASSQGTGHEQYF. In DNA, the CDR3 is TGCGCCAGCAGCCAAGGGACAGGGCACGAGCAGTACTTC.

J is TRBJ2-5 and V is TRBV7-9; D possibly corresponds to TRBD2 (6 bases). CDR3 length: 13 amino acids. The V end was cut by 8 bases, the J end by 4 bases, with 14 bases between. From germline, CDR1 is SEHNR and CDR2 FQNEAQ (reference sequence). The CDR3 protein is CASLQEGGETQYF. The CDR3 DNA reads as TGTGCCAGCCTACAGGAGGGTGGAGAGACCCAGTACTTC.

This clonotype was seen a handful of times. The chain is built from TRBV5-1 and TRBJ1-2; no clear D. Germline CDR1 reads SGHRS; CDR2 reads YFSETQ. V was trimmed by 4 bases and J by 3 bases, leaving 10 bases between them. The CDR3 runs to 13 residues. CDR3 loop: CASSVGVDYGYTF. As DNA, the CDR3 is TGCGCCAGCAGCGTTGGAGTTGACTATGGCTACACCTTC. Together with reference TRBV5-1 and TRBJ1-2, the CDR3 gives the full variable domain: KAGVTQTPRYLIKTRGQQVTLSCSPISGHRSVSWYQQTPGQGLQFLFEYFSETQRNKGNFPGRFSGRQFSNSRSEMNVSTLELGDSALYLCASSVGVDYGYTFGSGTRLTVV.

Note on this clonotype: An end of the junction differs from the germline gene, which may be a read error. The chain joins TRBV7-7 to TRBJ2-3; D is undetermined. The CDR3 runs to 17 residues. Germline loops: CDR1 SSHAT, CDR2 FNYEAQ (reference sequence). The DNA for the CDR3 is TGTGCTAGCAGCTTAGGTCCCCTCGGGCTACCCACAGATACGCAGTATTTT. It yields the protein CASSLGPLGLPTDTQYF.

This clonotype was recorded a few times. The V and J genes are TRBV12-3 or TRBV12-4 and TRBJ1-6; 7 bases line up with TRBD1. The CDR3 contains 14 residues. V lost 2 bases to trimming and J lost 8 bases; unmatched junction nucleotides: 3. The CDR3: CASSLKGGDSPLHF. CDR3 in DNA: TGTGCCAGCAGTTTAAAAGGGGGCGATTCACCCCTCCACTTT.

This chain connects TRBV24-1 to TRBJ1-2; TRBD1 aligns across 8 bases. The CDR3 length is 14 residues. The germline gives CDR1 KGHDR, CDR2 SFDVKD. V was pared by 7 bases and J by 1 base, with 4 bases of the junction left unmatched. CDR3 loop: CATSRTGLNYGYTF. The CDR3 nucleotides read TGTGCCACCAGCCGGACAGGGCTTAACTATGGCTACACCTTC.

This chain joins TRBV20-1 and TRBJ1-2; tentative D call: TRBD1 (6 bases). Germline CDR1 and CDR2: DFQATT and SNEGSKA (reference sequence). The CDR3 runs 16 residues. V was clipped by 7 bases and J by 5 bases, with 26 bases between them. In DNA form, the CDR3 reads TGCAGTGTCCCCGGGGCCTCTGGGACATACTATTATGGCTACACCTTC. Protein sequence: CSVPGASGTYYYGYTF.

The J gene is TRBJ2-5, the V gene TRBV20-1; 7 bases are shared with TRBD1. The V segment lost 5 bases and the J segment 3 bases; nucleotides outside the gene matches: 6. This CDR3 has 13 residues. Per germline, CDR1 DFQATT and CDR2 SNEGSKA (reference sequence). CDR3 sequence reads: CSAYDREEETQYF. The CDR3, as DNA: TGCAGTGCTTACGACAGGGAAGAAGAGACCCAGTACTTC.

This chain links TRBV3-1 with TRBJ2-1; the D gene is possibly TRBD1 (5 bases). Germline lookup yields CDR1 LGHDT and CDR2 YNNKEL (reference sequence). There are 16 residues in the CDR3. V lost 1 base and J lost 5, with 15 bases in between. The CDR3 region has the DNA TGTGCCAGCAGCCAAGCTTGGGGCCGTCGGGACAATGAGCAGTTCTTC. This sequence encodes CASSQAWGRRDNEQFF.